These 3 T cell receptor beta chains were all obtained from the same sample, sequenced in a study of cytomegalovirus exposure and HLA in healthy donors. In the PCR, 60 Vbeta and 13 Jbeta primers were used. Sequencing was performed with immunoSEQ multiplex PCR; in TCRdb, only in-frame clones are kept and a portion is missing. The sample has around 90,000 clones, less than 65% seen once. The sample taken for sequencing was PBMCs. The receptors were gathered from a young woman in good health and CMV-seropositive.

This clone turned up a few times. CDR3 sequence reads: CASSLGSSRDEKLFF. The CDR3 coding sequence is TGTGCCAGCAGCTTGGGGTCCTCCCGGGATGAAAAACTGTTTTTT. This rearrangement joins TRBV5-4 to TRBJ1-4; no clear D gene. Trimming took 0 bases from V and 6 from J, leaving 12 bases between them. The CDR3 covers 15 residues. The germline V gene has CDR1 SGHNT and CDR2 YYREEE (reference sequence).

The rearrangement joins TRBV10-1 to TRBJ1-1, with 8 nucleotides matching TRBD1. CDR3 length: 13 residues. Germline CDR1 and CDR2: WNHNN and SYGVQD (reference sequence). Unmatched junction bases numbered 1, after V lost 3 bases and J lost 4 bases. The CDR3 DNA reads as TGCGCCAGCAGTGAAACAGGGGGCACTGAAGCTTTCTTT. This gives the protein CASSETGGTEAFF.

V gene TRBV7-9 combines with J gene TRBJ1-1, with 9 bases fitting TRBD1. The length of the CDR3 is 16 residues. V lost 6 bases and J lost 1; bases outside the gene matches: 9. Germline CDR1 is SEHNR and CDR2 is FQNEAQ (reference sequence). Here the CDR3 DNA reads TGTGCCAGCAGAGGACGGGGACAGGGCCAGAACACTGAAGCTTTCTTT. Amino acids: CASRGRGQGQNTEAFF. The whole variable domain, remainder taken from reference TRBV7-9 and TRBJ1-1, is DTGVSQNPRHKITKRGQNVTFRCDPISEHNRLYWYRQTLGQGPEFLTYFQNEAQLEKSRLLSDRFSAERPKGSFSTLEIQRTEQGDSAMYLCASRGRGQGQNTEAFFGQGTRLTVV.